What follows are 8 T cell receptor beta chains derived from one specimen sequenced in a study of cytomegalovirus exposure and HLA in healthy donors (dated by TCRdb to 2016 to 2017). Preparation of the library involved the immunoSEQ multiplex PCR assay. For the multiplex PCR, a mixture combining 60 forward primers for TCR Vbeta segments and 13 reverse primers for TCR Jbeta segments was used. Entries here come from immuneACCESS through TCRdb and include only in-frame sequences with V and J called. Some clones fail to appear in such tables; in the studies checked, an unresolved V gene covers under half of the shortfall, and the cause of the remainder is unknown. The sample yields 150,000 to 200,000 clones; about 81% were counted once. The ten top clones hold around 2% of the sample. The sequenced sample was PBMCs. The receptors come from a woman between 18 and 29 years old in good health and CMV-seropositive.

The V and J genes are TRBV2 and TRBJ2-5; D possibly corresponds to TRBD2 (5 bases). This CDR3 region has 14 residues. V lost 0 bases and J lost 4, with 9 bases in between. Germline CDR1 reads SNHLY; CDR2 reads FYNNEI. DNA of the CDR3: TGTGCCAGCAGTGAAGCCCTAGCCCCAGAGACCCAGTACTTC. Its translation: CASSEALAPETQYF.

The V call is TRBV19, the J call TRBJ1-1; TRBD1 might be the D (5 bases). Germline lookup yields CDR1 LNHDA and CDR2 SQIVND (reference sequence). Trimming removed 10 bases at V and 4 bases at J, with 16 bases between. This CDR3 has 13 residues. The CDR3 reads CATQWGLGTEAFF. As DNA, the CDR3 is TGTGCCACCCAATGGGGCCTCGGCACTGAAGCTTTCTTT.

The gene calls are TRBV7-7 and TRBJ2-2, with a possible D match to TRBD1 (6 bases). The ends were cut back, 3 bases at V and 2 bases at J, with 7 bases in the middle. The V gene's germline CDR1 is SSHAT and CDR2 FNYEAQ (reference sequence). The CDR3 is made up of 14 amino acids. As DNA, the CDR3 is TGTGCCAGCAGCTTGGACAGTAACACCGGGGAGCTGTTTTTT. Its protein is CASSLDSNTGELFF.

This sequence joins TRBV7-3 and TRBJ2-5, with a tentative D call TRBD2 (6 bases). Germline V gene lookup returns CDR1 SGHTA and CDR2 FQGTGA. The CDR3 length is 18 residues. V was pared by 1 base and J by 1 base, with 19 bases between. The CDR3 DNA reads TGTGCCAGCAGCTTAAATGGCGGGGCGGGGACGACCCAAGAGACCCAGTACTTC. Translation: CASSLNGGAGTTQETQYF.

The chain recombines TRBV15 with TRBJ1-1, with D tentatively TRBD1 (5 bases). Germline CDR1 is LNHNV and CDR2 is YYDKDF (reference sequence). V was trimmed by 0 bases and J by 4 bases, leaving 12 bases between them. The CDR3 runs 15 residues. CDR3: CATSRDTGPSTEAFF. The CDR3, as DNA: TGTGCCACCAGCAGAGATACAGGCCCCAGCACTGAAGCTTTCTTT.

CDR3 coding DNA: TGTGCCAGCAGTTATTCCTCAGCGGGGACGGGGGAGACCCAGTACTTC. As protein: CASSYSSAGTGETQYF. The chain recombines TRBV6-5 with TRBJ2-5, with TRBD2 matching over 7 bases. The CDR3 totals 16 residues. V was pared by 3 bases and J by 5 bases, with 12 bases of the junction left unmatched. Germline loops: CDR1 MNHEY, CDR2 SVGAGI.

This clone was seen only once. This chain connects TRBV30 to TRBJ1-1; a weak D match, TRBD1 (5 bases). The CDR3 covers 13 residues. Trimming removed 4 bases from V and 2 bases from J, with 11 bases in between. CDR1 is GTSNPN and CDR2 is SVGIG in the germline V gene (reference sequence). The CDR3 sequence is CAWTWGSNTEAFF. For the CDR3, the DNA is TGTGCCTGGACTTGGGGCAGTAACACTGAAGCTTTCTTT.

The rearrangement links TRBV4-1 to TRBJ1-6, with D hard to call. CDR3 size: 14 residues. CDR1 and CDR2 (germline): MGHRA, YSYEKL. Trimming removed 1 base at V and 10 bases at J, with 11 bases between. CDR3 nucleotide sequence: TGCGCCAGCAGCCAAGGACTGGTTTGGTCACCCCTCCACTTT. This gives the protein CASSQGLVWSPLHF.